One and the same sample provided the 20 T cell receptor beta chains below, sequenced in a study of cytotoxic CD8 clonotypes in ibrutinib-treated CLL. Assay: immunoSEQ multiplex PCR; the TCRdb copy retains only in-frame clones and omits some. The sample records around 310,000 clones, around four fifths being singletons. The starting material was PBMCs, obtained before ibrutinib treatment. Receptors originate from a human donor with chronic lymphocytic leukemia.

In DNA, the CDR3 is TGTGCCAGCAGTAAGGAGGCAGGCTATGGCTACACCTTC. It specifies CASSKEAGYGYTF. The chain carries TRBV7-6 and TRBJ1-2; the D is unclear. Trimming left V 6 bases short and J 4 bases short, with 12 bases between. Germline V gives CDR1 SGHVS, CDR2 FNYEAQ. The CDR3 has 13 residues. Complete variable domain (other parts from reference TRBV7-6 and TRBJ1-2): GAGVSQSPRYKVTKRGQDVALRCDPISGHVSLYWYRQALGQGPEFLTYFNYEAQQDKSGLPNDRFSAERPEGSISTLTIQRTEQRDSAMYRCASSKEAGYGYTFGSGTRLTVV.

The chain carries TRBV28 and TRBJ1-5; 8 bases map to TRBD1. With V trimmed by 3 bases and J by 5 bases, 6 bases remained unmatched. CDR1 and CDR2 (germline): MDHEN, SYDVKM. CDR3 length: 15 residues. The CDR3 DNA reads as TGTGCCAGCAGTTTGGAAGACAGGGGAGATCAGCCCCAGCATTTT. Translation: CASSLEDRGDQPQHF.

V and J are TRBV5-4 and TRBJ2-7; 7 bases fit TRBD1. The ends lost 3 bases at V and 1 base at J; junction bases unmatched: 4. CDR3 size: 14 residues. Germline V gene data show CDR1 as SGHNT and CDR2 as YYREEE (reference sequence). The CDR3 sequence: CASSSRDRSYEQYF. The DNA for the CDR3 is TGTGCCAGCAGCTCCCGGGACAGATCCTACGAGCAGTACTTC. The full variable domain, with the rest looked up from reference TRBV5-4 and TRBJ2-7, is ETGVTQSPTHLIKTRGQQVTLRCSSQSGHNTVSWYQQALGQGPQFIFQYYREEENGRGNFPPRFSGLQFPNYSSELNVNALELDDSALYLCASSSRDRSYEQYFGPGTRLTVT.

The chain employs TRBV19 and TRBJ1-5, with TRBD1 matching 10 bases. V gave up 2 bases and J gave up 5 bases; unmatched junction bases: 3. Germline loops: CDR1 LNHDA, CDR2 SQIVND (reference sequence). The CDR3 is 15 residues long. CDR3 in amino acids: CASSITGTGDQPQHF. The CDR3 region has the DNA TGTGCCAGTAGTATAACCGGGACAGGGGATCAGCCCCAGCATTTT.

The CDR3 here is CASRPWGGYENTEAFF. CDR3 in DNA: TGTGCCAGCCGACCGTGGGGGGGATATGAGAACACTGAAGCTTTCTTT. The chain combines TRBV27 with TRBJ1-1, with a weak D call TRBD1 (5 bases). V lost 8 bases and J lost 1, with 20 bases in between. CDR3 length: 16 residues. Per germline, CDR1 MNHEY and CDR2 SMNVEV (reference sequence).

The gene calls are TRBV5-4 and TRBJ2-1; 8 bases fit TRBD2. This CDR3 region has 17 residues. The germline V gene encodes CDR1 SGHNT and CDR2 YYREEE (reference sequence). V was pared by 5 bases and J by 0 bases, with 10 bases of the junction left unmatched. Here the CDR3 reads CASSRSGRLSSYNEQFF. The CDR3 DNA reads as TGTGCCAGCAGTAGGAGCGGGAGACTGAGCTCCTACAATGAGCAGTTCTTC.

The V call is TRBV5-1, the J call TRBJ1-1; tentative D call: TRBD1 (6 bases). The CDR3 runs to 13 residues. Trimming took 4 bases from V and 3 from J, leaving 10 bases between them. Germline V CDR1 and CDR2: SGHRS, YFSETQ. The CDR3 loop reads CASSQGFDTEAFF. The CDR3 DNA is TGCGCCAGCAGCCAGGGGTTCGACACTGAAGCTTTCTTT.

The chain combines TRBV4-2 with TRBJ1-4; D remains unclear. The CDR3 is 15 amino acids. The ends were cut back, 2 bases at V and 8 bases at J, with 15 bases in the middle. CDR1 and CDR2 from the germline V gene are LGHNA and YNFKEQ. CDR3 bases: TGTGCCAGCAGCCAAACGGGCGGGTTACGGGAAAAACTGTTTTTT. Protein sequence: CASSQTGGLREKLFF.

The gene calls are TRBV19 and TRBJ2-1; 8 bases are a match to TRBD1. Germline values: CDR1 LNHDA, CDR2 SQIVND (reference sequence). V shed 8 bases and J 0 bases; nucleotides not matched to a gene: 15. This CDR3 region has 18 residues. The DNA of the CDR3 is TGTGCCAGTGCAGAAGACAGGGGTCTCGATAGCTCCTACAATGAGCAGTTCTTC. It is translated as CASAEDRGLDSSYNEQFF.

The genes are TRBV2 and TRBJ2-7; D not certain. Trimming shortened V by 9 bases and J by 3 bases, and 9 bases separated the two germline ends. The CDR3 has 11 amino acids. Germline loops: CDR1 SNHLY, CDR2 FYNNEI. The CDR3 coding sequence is TGTGCCAGTCTGTGGATCTACGAGCAGTACTTC. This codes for CASLWIYEQYF. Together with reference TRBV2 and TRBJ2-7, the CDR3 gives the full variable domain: EPEVTQTPSHQVTQMGQEVILRCVPISNHLYFYWYRQILGQKVEFLVSFYNNEISEKSEIFDDQFSVERPDGSNFTLKIRSTKLEDSAMYFCASLWIYEQYFGPGTRLTVT.

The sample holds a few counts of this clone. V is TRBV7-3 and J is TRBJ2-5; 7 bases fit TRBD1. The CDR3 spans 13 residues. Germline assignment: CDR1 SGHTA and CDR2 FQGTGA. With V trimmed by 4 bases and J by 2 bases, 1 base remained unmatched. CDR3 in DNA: TGTGCCAGCAGCTCCAGGGGGCAAGAGACCCAGTACTTC. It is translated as CASSSRGQETQYF.

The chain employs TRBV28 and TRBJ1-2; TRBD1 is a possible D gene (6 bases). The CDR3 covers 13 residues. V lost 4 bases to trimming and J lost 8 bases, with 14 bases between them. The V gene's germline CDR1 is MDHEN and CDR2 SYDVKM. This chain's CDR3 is CASSYSDRSGYTF. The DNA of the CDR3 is TGTGCCAGCAGTTACTCGGACAGAAGCGGCTACACCTTC.

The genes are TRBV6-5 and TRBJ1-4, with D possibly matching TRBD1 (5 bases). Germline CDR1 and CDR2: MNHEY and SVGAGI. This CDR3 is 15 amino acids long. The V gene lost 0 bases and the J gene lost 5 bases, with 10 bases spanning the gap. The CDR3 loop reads CASSYSRQLNEKLFF. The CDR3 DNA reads TGTGCCAGCAGTTACTCGAGACAGCTCAATGAAAAACTGTTTTTT.

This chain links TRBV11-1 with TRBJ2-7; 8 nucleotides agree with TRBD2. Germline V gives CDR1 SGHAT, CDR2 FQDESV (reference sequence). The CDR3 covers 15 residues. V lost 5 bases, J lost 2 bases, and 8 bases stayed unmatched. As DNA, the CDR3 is TGTGCCAGCAGCCCGTTTTCGGGAGGGCCCTACGAGCAGTACTTC. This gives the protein CASSPFSGGPYEQYF.

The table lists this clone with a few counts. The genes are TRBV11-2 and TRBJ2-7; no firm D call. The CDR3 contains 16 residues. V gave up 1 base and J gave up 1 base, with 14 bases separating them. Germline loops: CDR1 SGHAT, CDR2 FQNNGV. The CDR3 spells CASSLVSGGRSYEQYF. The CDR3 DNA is TGTGCCAGCAGCTTAGTATCGGGCGGCAGGTCCTACGAGCAGTACTTC.

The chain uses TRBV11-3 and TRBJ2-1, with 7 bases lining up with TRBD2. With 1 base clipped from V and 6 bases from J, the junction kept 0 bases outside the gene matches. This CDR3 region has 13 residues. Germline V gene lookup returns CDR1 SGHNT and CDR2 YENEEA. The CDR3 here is CASSLGGSNEQFF. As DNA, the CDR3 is TGTGCCAGCAGCTTAGGCGGGAGCAATGAGCAGTTCTTC.

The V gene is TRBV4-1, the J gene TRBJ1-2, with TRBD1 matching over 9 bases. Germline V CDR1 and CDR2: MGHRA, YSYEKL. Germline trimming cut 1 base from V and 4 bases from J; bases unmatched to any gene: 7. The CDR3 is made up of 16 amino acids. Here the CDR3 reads CASSQAGQGLSYGYTF. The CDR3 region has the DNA TGCGCCAGCAGCCAAGCGGGACAGGGACTTTCCTATGGCTACACCTTC.

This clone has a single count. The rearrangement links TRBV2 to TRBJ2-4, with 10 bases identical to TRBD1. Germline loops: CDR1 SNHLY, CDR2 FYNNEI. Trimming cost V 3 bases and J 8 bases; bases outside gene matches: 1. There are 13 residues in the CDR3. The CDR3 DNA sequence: TGTGCCAGCAGTGACGGACAGGGGGACATTCAGTACTTC. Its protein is CASSDGQGDIQYF.

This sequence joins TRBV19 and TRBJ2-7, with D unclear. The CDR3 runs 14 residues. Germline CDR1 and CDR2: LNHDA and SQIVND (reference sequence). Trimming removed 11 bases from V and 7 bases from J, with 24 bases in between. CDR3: CARAKKGSPIEQYF. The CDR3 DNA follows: TGTGCCCGCGCAAAAAAGGGCTCGCCGATTGAGCAGTACTTC.

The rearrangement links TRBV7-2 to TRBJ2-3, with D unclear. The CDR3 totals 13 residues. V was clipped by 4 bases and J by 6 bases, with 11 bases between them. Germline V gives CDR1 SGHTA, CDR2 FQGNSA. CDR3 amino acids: CASSSPYADTQYF. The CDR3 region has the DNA TGTGCCAGCAGCTCCCCCTACGCGGATACGCAGTATTTT.